A single sample is the source of the 14 T cell receptor beta chains below, sequenced in a study of cytotoxic CD8 clonotypes in ibrutinib-treated CLL. TCRdb keeps only in-frame clones here, not all; method: immunoSEQ multiplex PCR. The table lists 75,000 to 80,000 clones, approximately 82% of them singletons. The source material was PBMCs, sampled after 24 months of ibrutinib treatment. Receptors were obtained from a human donor with chronic lymphocytic leukemia.

This clone showed up just once. The chain recombines TRBV2 with TRBJ2-7, with a possible D match to TRBD2 (5 bases). Trimming shortened V by 8 bases and J by 2 bases, and 16 bases separated the two germline ends. The germline gives CDR1 SNHLY, CDR2 FYNNEI. This CDR3 is 14 amino acids long. The CDR3 sequence is CASRRGSSAYEQYF. In DNA form, the CDR3 reads TGTGCCAGCCGTCGAGGGAGTTCGGCCTACGAGCAGTACTTC.

V is TRBV5-1 and J is TRBJ2-6; no clear D. The germline gives CDR1 SGHRS, CDR2 YFSETQ. Between the trimmed V and J ends, which lost 6 bases and 0 bases, there was a span of 13 bases. The CDR3 has 16 residues. In DNA form, the CDR3 reads TGCGCCAGCACCACCACCGGGTACTCTGGGGCCAACGTCCTGACTTTC. It yields the protein CASTTTGYSGANVLTF.

The genes are TRBV4-1 and TRBJ2-7, with 14 bases matching TRBD2. This CDR3 contains 17 residues. Trimming cost V 5 bases and J 4 bases; bases outside gene matches: 10. The germline CDR1 and CDR2 sequences are MGHRA and YSYEKL. CDR3 nucleotide sequence: TGCGCCAGCAGCGTCACCGGGACTAGCGGGAGTGGATACGAGCAGTACTTC. It codes for CASSVTGTSGSGYEQYF.

The V gene is TRBV27, the J gene TRBJ2-1, with 16 bases fitting TRBD2. CDR3 length: 20 residues. V lost 1 base and J lost 7; bases outside the gene matches: 13. The V gene's germline CDR1 is MNHEY and CDR2 SMNVEV (reference sequence). In DNA form, the CDR3 reads TGTGCCAGCAGTTTATTTCCGGGACTAGCGGGAGGGCCAATTGATAATGAGCAGTTCTTC. Its protein is CASSLFPGLAGGPIDNEQFF.

The CDR3 protein is CASSRGATNEKLFF. Written as DNA, the CDR3 is TGTGCCAGCTCAAGAGGGGCAACTAATGAAAAACTGTTTTTT. This chain connects TRBV18 to TRBJ1-4; tentatively, D is TRBD1 (5 bases). Germline CDR1 and CDR2: KGHSH and LQKENI. Trimming cost V 5 bases and J 0 bases, with 7 bases left between them. CDR3 length: 14 residues.

The count of this clone is one. The gene calls are TRBV7-9 and TRBJ1-5; D is unresolved. In germline, CDR1 is SEHNR, CDR2 FQNEAQ (reference sequence). Trimming shortened V by 5 bases and J by 3 bases, and 11 bases separated the two germline ends. The CDR3 runs 14 residues. CDR3 sequence (DNA): TGTGCCAGCAGCGCCGGTTGGATCAATCAGCCCCAGCATTTT. Its protein product is CASSAGWINQPQHF.

As regards this clone: Other DNA sequences of this sample code for an identical CDR3. The chain carries TRBV2 and TRBJ2-3, with no clear D. V gave up 0 bases and J gave up 1 base, with 5 bases separating them. Germline V gene sequence: CDR1 SNHLY, CDR2 FYNNEI. The CDR3 is 14 amino acids. The CDR3 here is CASSEALGTDTQYF. DNA of the CDR3: TGTGCCAGCAGTGAAGCGCTGGGCACAGATACGCAGTATTTT. Complete variable domain (other parts from reference TRBV2 and TRBJ2-3): EPEVTQTPSHQVTQMGQEVILRCVPISNHLYFYWYRQILGQKVEFLVSFYNNEISEKSEIFDDQFSVERPDGSNFTLKIRSTKLEDSAMYFCASSEALGTDTQYFGPGTRLTVL.

The chain carries TRBV14 and TRBJ2-7, with D perhaps matching TRBD1 (6 bases). The germline V gene encodes CDR1 SGHDN and CDR2 FVKESK. Trimming pared 0 bases from V and 3 bases from J, leaving 15 bases between. This CDR3 contains 16 residues. The CDR3 DNA reads as TGTGCCAGCAGCCAAGATGTGACAGGTATAATCTACGAGCAGTACTTC. Amino acids: CASSQDVTGIIYEQYF.

This clone has just one count. The chain's CDR3 is CASSVGGGVTYEQYF. The CDR3 DNA follows: TGTGCCAGCAGTGTCGGTGGGGGGGTAACCTACGAGCAGTACTTC. This chain links TRBV6-1 with TRBJ2-7, with 7 bases lining up with TRBD2. The CDR3 length is 15 residues. Germline V gene data show CDR1 as MNHNS and CDR2 as SASEGT. Trimming took 4 bases from V and 2 from J; bases not matched to a gene: 8.

V and J are TRBV7-9 and TRBJ2-1; TRBD1 aligns across 7 bases. This CDR3 has 16 residues. The V segment lost 5 bases and the J segment 4 bases; nucleotides outside the gene matches: 11. Germline values: CDR1 SEHNR, CDR2 FQNEAQ (reference sequence). In DNA, the CDR3 is TGTGCCAGCAGCCCCCTAGGGGGCAGGACGTACAATGAGCAGTTCTTC. As protein: CASSPLGGRTYNEQFF.

This sequence joins TRBV10-2 and TRBJ2-1; D might be TRBD2 (5 bases). CDR3 length: 13 residues. Between the trimmed V and J ends, which lost 3 bases and 5 bases, there was a span of 8 bases. Germline CDR1 and CDR2: WSHSY and SAAADI. CDR3 sequence: CASSEVRDNEQFF. CDR3 nucleotide sequence: TGCGCCAGCAGTGAAGTGCGGGACAATGAGCAGTTCTTC.

This clone was detected a few times. This chain uses TRBV27 with TRBJ1-5; weak D call: TRBD1 (6 bases). Trimming stripped 5 bases from V and 7 bases from J, with 15 bases between. Germline CDR1 MNHEY, CDR2 SMNVEV (reference sequence). CDR3 length: 14 amino acids. This CDR3 reads CASSPRWGQQPQHF. DNA of the CDR3: TGTGCCAGCAGTCCCCGATGGGGGCAACAGCCCCAGCATTTT.

This clone was seen a handful of times. This chain connects TRBV28 to TRBJ1-5; a weak D match, TRBD1 (6 bases). This CDR3 spans 15 amino acids. CDR1 is MDHEN, CDR2 SYDVKM, per germline. Trimming took 10 bases from V and 7 from J, leaving 23 bases between them. The CDR3 here is CATLKGGGGYQPQHF. For the CDR3, the DNA is TGTGCCACCCTCAAAGGGGGGGGAGGCTACCAGCCCCAGCATTTT.

The V call is TRBV4-3, the J call TRBJ2-3; 9 nucleotides agree with TRBD2. Germline V gene data show CDR1 as LGHNA and CDR2 as YSLEER. Trimming removed 1 base from V and 3 bases from J; junction bases left unmatched: 5. The CDR3 totals 16 residues. The CDR3 DNA reads TGCGCCAGCAGCCAAGGTGCTAGCGGGGAAACAGATACGCAGTATTTT. It yields the protein CASSQGASGETDTQYF.